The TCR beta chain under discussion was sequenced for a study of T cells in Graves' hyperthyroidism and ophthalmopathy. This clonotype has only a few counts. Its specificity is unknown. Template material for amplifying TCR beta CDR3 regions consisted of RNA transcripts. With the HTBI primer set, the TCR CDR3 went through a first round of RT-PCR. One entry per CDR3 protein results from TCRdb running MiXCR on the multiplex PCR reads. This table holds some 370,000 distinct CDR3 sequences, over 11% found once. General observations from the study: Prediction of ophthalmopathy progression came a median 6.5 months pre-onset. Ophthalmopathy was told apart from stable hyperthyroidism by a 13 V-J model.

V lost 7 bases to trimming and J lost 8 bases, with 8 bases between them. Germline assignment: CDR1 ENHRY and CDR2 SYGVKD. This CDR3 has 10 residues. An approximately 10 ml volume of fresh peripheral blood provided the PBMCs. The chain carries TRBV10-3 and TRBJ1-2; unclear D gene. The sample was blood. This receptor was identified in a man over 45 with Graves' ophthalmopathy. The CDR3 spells CAIKDDGYTF. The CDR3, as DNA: TGTGCCATCAAAGATGACGGCTACACCTTC.